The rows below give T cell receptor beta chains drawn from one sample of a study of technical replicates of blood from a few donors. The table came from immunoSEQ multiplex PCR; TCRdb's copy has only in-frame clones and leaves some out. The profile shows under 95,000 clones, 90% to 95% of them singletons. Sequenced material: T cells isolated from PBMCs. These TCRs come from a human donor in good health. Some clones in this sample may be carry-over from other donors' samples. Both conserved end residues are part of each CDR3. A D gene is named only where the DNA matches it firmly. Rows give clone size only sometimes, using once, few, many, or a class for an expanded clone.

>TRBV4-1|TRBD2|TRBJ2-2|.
TGCGCCAGCAGCCCCGTCCCAACGGCCCTAGCGGGAGGGGAGCTGTTTTTT
CASSPVPTALAGGELFF
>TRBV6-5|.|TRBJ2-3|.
TGTGCCAGCAGTAGAGCGGAACACCGCACAGATACGCAGTATTTT
CASSRAEHRTDTQYF
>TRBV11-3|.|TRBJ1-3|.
TGTGCCAGCAGCTTGGGACTGCTAAGCTCTGGAAACACCATATATTTT
CASSLGLLSSGNTIYF
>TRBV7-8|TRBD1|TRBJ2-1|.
TGTGCCAGCAGCTACCGGCTTGGGGGTTCAGGGGGAACGGTCAATGAGCAGTTCTTC
CASSYRLGGSGGTVNEQFF
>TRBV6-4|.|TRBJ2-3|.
TGTGCCAGCAGTGACTCCAAGGGGGCAGATACGCAGTATTTT
CASSDSKGADTQYF
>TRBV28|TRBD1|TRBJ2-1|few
TGTGCCAGCAGTTCTCCGGGACAGGGCAACAATGAGCAGTTCTTC
CASSSPGQGNNEQFF
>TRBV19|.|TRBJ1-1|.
TGTGCCAGTAATCCAGGGACTAACACTGAAGCTTTCTTT
CASNPGTNTEAFF
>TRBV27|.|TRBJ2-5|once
TGTGCCAGCAGTTTGTTAGGAGGGACCCAGTACTTC
CASSLLGGTQYF
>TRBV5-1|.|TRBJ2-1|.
TGCGCCAGCAGCCCCAGGGGAACCTACAATGAGCAGTTCTTC
CASSPRGTYNEQFF
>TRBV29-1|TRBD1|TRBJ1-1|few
TGCAGCGTTGCCGGGACAGGAAGGGGGAACACTGAAGCTTTCTTT
CSVAGTGRGNTEAFF
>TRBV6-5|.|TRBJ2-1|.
TGTGCCAGCAGTTACGGACTACCGGCCAATGAGCAGTTCTTC
CASSYGLPANEQFF
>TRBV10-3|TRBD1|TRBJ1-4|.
TGTGCCATCAGAGCCGGGACAGATAATGAAAAACTGTTTTTT
CAIRAGTDNEKLFF
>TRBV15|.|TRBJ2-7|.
TGTGCCACCAGCAGAGACAGCGCCTACGAGCAGTACTTC
CATSRDSAYEQYF
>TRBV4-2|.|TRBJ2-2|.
TGTGCCAGCACGATGGGCACAGCGGCCAACACCGGGGAGCTGTTTTTT
CASTMGTAANTGELFF
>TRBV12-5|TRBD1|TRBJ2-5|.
TGTGCTAGTGGTTTGAGGTTGACAGGGGGCGGAGAGACCCAGTACTTC
CASGLRLTGGGETQYF
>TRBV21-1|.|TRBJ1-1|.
TGTGCCAGCAGTGCTACCGGGACAGAGAACACTGAAGCTTTCTTT
CASSATGTENTEAFF
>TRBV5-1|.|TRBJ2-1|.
TGCGCCAGCAGCCTTTACAGCTCCTACAATGAGCAGTTCTTC
CASSLYSSYNEQFF
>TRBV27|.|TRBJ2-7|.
TGTGCCAGCAAGTCTCAGGTCTCCTACGAGCAGTACTTC
CASKSQVSYEQYF
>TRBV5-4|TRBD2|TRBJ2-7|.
TGTGCCAGCAGCTTTGGCGGGAGCTCCTACGAGCAGTACTTC
CASSFGGSSYEQYF
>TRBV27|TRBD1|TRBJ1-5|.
TGTGCCAGCAGTTTAGACAGGGGTAGCAATCAGCCCCAGCATTTT
CASSLDRGSNQPQHF
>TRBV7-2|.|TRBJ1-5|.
TGTGCCAGCAGTTCCCAGGGCGGTCAGCCCCAGCATTTT
CASSSQGGQPQHF
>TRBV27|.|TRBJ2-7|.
TGTGCCAGCAGTCCCTCGACCGGGACACCGGACTACGAGCAGTACTTC
CASSPSTGTPDYEQYF
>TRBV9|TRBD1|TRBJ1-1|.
TGTGCCAGCAGCGTAGCCCCTACACCTCGACAGGGGGCACAAGCTTTCTTT
CASSVAPTPRQGAQAFF
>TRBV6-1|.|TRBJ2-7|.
TGTGCCAGCAGTCCCCTGTCAGGTGCCTACGAGCAGTACTTC
CASSPLSGAYEQYF
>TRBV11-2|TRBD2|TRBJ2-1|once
TGTGCCAGCAGCTTGGCAAGGACTAGCGGGAGGGTGGGGGGTGAGCAGTTCTTC
CASSLARTSGRVGGEQFF
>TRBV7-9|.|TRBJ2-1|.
TGTGCCAGCAGCGTAGACAGTAACAATGAGCAGTTCTTC
CASSVDSNNEQFF
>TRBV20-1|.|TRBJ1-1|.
TGCAGTGGGAGTTTGGGCACTGAAGCTTTCTTT
CSGSLGTEAFF
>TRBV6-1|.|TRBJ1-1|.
TGTGCCAGCAGTGTTCCGGGGAACACTGAAGCTTTCTTT
CASSVPGNTEAFF
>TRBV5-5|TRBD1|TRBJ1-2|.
TGTGCCAGCAGCTTGTTGGGACAGTCCTCGTGGGGAGGCTACACCTTC
CASSLLGQSSWGGYTF
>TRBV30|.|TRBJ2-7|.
TGTGCCTGGGGGCCTCGTCCCTACGAGCAGTACTTC
CAWGPRPYEQYF
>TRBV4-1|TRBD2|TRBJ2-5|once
TGCGCCAGCAGCCAAGACTTCTTAGCGGGAGGGCCCGAGACCCAGTACTTC
CASSQDFLAGGPETQYF
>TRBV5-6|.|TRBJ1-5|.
TGTGCCAGCAGCCTCCCCGGTCAGCCCCAGCATTTT
CASSLPGQPQHF
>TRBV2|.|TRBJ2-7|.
TGTGCCAGCAGTGAGGGCAGGGGTGGCGAGCAGTACTTC
CASSEGRGGEQYF
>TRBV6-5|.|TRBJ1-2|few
TGTGCCAGCAGTTACGCGGGACGGCACTACACCTTC
CASSYAGRHYTF
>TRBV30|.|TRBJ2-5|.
TGTGCCTGGGGTAACGGCGGGGGCGAAGAGACCCAGTACTTC
CAWGNGGGEETQYF
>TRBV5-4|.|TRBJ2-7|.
TGTGCCAGCAGCTTGGCTGACAGGAACCGCTACGAGCAGTACTTC
CASSLADRNRYEQYF
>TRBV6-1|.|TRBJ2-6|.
TGTGCCAGCAGTGAAATGGGCCTCACGGCCTCTGGGGCCAACGTCCTGACTTTC
CASSEMGLTASGANVLTF
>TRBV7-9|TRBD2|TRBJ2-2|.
TGTGCCAGCAGCTTAGGGACTAGCGGGACCGGGGAGCTGTTTTTT
CASSLGTSGTGELFF
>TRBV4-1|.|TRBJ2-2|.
TGCGCCAGCAGCCAACTGGACAGAGGGACCGGGGAGCTGTTTTTT
CASSQLDRGTGELFF
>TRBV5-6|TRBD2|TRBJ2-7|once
TGTGCCAGCAGCGGGGGACTAGCGGGGGGCTACGAGCAGTACTTC
CASSGGLAGGYEQYF
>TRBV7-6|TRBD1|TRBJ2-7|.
TGTGCCAGCAGCTCTGGACAGGGCCTACCCTACGAGCAGTACTTC
CASSSGQGLPYEQYF
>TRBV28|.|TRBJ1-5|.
TGTGCCAGCAGTTCTGGACAGCCCAATCAGCCCCAGCATTTT
CASSSGQPNQPQHF